This is a list of T cell receptor beta chains from one sample in a study of blood T cell repertoires in COVID-19. This table comes from immunoSEQ multiplex PCR, and its TCRdb copy is limited to in-frame clones, with some not included. The sample holds 290,000 or so clones, about 87% seen once. Sequenced sample: peripheral blood. The receptors come from an older man with acute or convalescent COVID-19. CDR3s include the opening cysteine and the closing phenylalanine or tryptophan. D genes are given only for firm matches. Expanded clones are given a class, and other clones once, few, many or no size at all.

abundance,j_gene,d_gene,len,v_gene,CDR3nt,CDR3aa
-,TRBJ2-1,TRBD2,19,TRBV6-1,TGTGCCAGCAGTGTTCAGACTAGCGGGACTCCAAGCTCCTACAATGAGCAGTTCTTC,CASSVQTSGTPSSYNEQFF
-,TRBJ2-5,-,16,TRBV2,TGTGCCAGCAGTGGTAGAGGGGGAAGCCCGAGGGAGACCCAGTACTTC,CASSGRGGSPRETQYF
-,TRBJ1-1,-,14,TRBV4-3,TGCGCCAGCAGCCAAGTACGAGAGAACACTGAAGCTTTCTTT,CASSQVRENTEAFF
once,TRBJ1-2,TRBD1,13,TRBV7-2,TGTGCCAGCCAGGGACAGCCCTCCGATGGCTACACCTTC,CASQGQPSDGYTF
-,TRBJ1-2,-,13,TRBV19,TGTGCCAGTAGTATACAGGGAATACGGGGCTACACCTTC,CASSIQGIRGYTF
-,TRBJ2-1,-,12,TRBV28,TGTGCCAGCCTCTCGTCCGTCAATGAGCAGTTCTTC,CASLSSVNEQFF
once,TRBJ1-2,-,17,TRBV28,TGTGCCAGCATAGGAACACAGGGTTCTAAAAATCCCTATGGCTACACCTTC,CASIGTQGSKNPYGYTF
-,TRBJ1-2,-,13,TRBV6-5,TGTGCCAGCACCCGGCCAGGGGAATATGGCTACACCTTC,CASTRPGEYGYTF
-,TRBJ1-4,-,15,TRBV6-1,TGTGCCAGCAGACCCCAGGGGTTAGCTAATGAAAAACTGTTTTTT,CASRPQGLANEKLFF
-,TRBJ2-7,-,15,TRBV27,TGTGCCAGCAGAACTACAGGGTTGGGACCCTACGAGCAGTACTTC,CASRTTGLGPYEQYF
-,TRBJ2-2,-,13,TRBV6-5,TGTGCCAGCAGTCAGGGGAGCACCGGGGAGCTGTTTTTT,CASSQGSTGELFF
few,TRBJ1-2,-,13,TRBV28,TGTGCCAGCAGTTTAGGGGGGGGTTATGGCTACACCTTC,CASSLGGGYGYTF
once,TRBJ2-3,-,16,TRBV10-3,TGTGCCATCAGTGAGACCAACAGGGAACCCACAGATACGCAGTATTTT,CAISETNREPTDTQYF
-,TRBJ1-3,-,16,TRBV7-2,TGTGCCAGCAGCGCCCAACAGGGTGGCTCTGGAAACACCATATATTTT,CASSAQQGGSGNTIYF
-,TRBJ2-1,TRBD2,17,TRBV9,TGTGCCAGCAGCACCGGGACTAGCGGGAACTCCTACAATGAGCAGTTCTTC,CASSTGTSGNSYNEQFF